This T cell receptor beta chain was retrieved from a study of blood T cells in healthy people across ages. Whole-study findings and limits: Greater diversity and more naive CD4+ cells were seen in long-lived donors than in aged donors. Expanded clonotype changes were possibly confounded by unknown donor CMV status.

Comments on this clonotype: No antigen is known for it. At one end the junction does not follow the germline gene, possibly because of a read error.

It was with a sample-barcoded 5' primer and a J-beta primer mix that a second PCR of about 6 to 12 cycles was run. TCRdb itself ran the 5' RACE reads through MiXCR, one entry per CDR3 protein. The sample records roughly 1,500,000 distinct CDR3 sequences, about 32% being singletons. The sample providers were healthy Caucasian people from Russia, aged roughly 6 to 90. No fewer than 6 million PBMCs went into each sample. The CDR3 contains 14 residues. The material sequenced was blood. The chain couples TRBV12-3 or TRBV12-4 to TRBJ2-3; no reliable D call. This receptor was taken from a woman under 40 in good health. CDR3 sequence (DNA): TGTGCCAGCAGCAAACGAGGATCTTCAGATATGCAGTATTTT. Translation gives CASSKRGSSDMQYF.